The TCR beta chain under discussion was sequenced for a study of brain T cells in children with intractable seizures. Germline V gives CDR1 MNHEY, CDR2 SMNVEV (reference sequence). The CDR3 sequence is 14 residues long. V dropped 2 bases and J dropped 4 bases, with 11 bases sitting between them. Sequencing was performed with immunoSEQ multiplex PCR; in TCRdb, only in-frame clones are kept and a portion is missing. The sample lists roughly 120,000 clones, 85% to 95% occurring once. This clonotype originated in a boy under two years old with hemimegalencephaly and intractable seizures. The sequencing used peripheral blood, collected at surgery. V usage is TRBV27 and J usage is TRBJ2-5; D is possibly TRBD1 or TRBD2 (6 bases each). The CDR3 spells CASSLRGAGETQYF. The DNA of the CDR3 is TGTGCCAGCAGTTTAAGGGGGGCGGGAGAGACCCAGTACTTC.